The 18 T cell receptor beta chains below come from one sample, sequenced in a study of T cell repertoires in cytomegalovirus infection. For these receptors, no antigen is known. Using its own MiXCR run on the reads, TCRdb lists one record per CDR3 protein. In the table there are 310,000 or so distinct CDR3 sequences, 25% of which are singletons. The sample here was cultured PBMCs, taken from culture after CMV antigen stimulation. Receptors originate from a human donor in good health (CMV status not recorded). Some clones in this sample may be carry-over from other donors' samples.

This clonotype was seen more than once but under ten times. The V call is TRBV4-2, the J call TRBJ2-1; 9 bases are shared with TRBD1. The CDR3 is 15 residues long. CDR1 and CDR2 from the germline V gene are LGHNA and YNFKEQ. The V gene end was trimmed by 3 bases and the J gene end by 5 bases; junction bases not matched to a gene: 5. The CDR3 DNA follows: TGTGCCAGCAGCCAGGGACAGGGCCCCGACAATGAGCAGTTCTTC. Translated, it gives CASSQGQGPDNEQFF.

This clonotype was picked up many times. The rearrangement joins TRBV7-2 to TRBJ1-5; D is undetermined. The CDR3 covers 15 residues. In germline, CDR1 is SGHTA, CDR2 FQGNSA. The V gene lost 1 base and the J gene lost 14 bases, with 21 bases spanning the gap. Here the CDR3 DNA reads TGTGCCAGCAGCTTAGAACGGCCCCCCAATTCTCTCGAGCATTTT. It encodes CASSLERPPNSLEHF.

This clonotype appeared a few times. The chain recombines TRBV19 with TRBJ1-5; 7 bases map to TRBD1. The CDR3 totals 13 residues. J lost 6 bases, V lost 7 bases, and 6 bases had no gene match. In germline, CDR1 is LNHDA, CDR2 SQIVND (reference sequence). CDR3 DNA: TGTGCCAGTATGAGGGCAGGGGGTCAGCCCCAGCATTTT. It is translated as CASMRAGGQPQHF. Based on the CDR3 plus reference TRBV19 and TRBJ1-5, the full variable domain is DGGITQSPKYLFRKEGQNVTLSCEQNLNHDAMYWYRQDPGQGLRLIYYSQIVNDFQKGDIAEGYSVSREKKESFPLTVTSAQKNPTAFYLCASMRAGGQPQHFGDGTRLSIL.

This clonotype has a single count. The V and J genes are TRBV6-2 or TRBV6-3 and TRBJ2-1; 8 positions match TRBD1. The CDR3 runs to 15 residues. Trimming at V came to 7 bases and at J to 5 bases, leaving 10 bases not matched to a gene. The germline V gene has CDR1 MNHEY and CDR2 SVGEGT. The CDR3 sequence: CASKPRTGSNNEQFF. Here the CDR3 DNA reads TGTGCCAGCAAACCTCGGACAGGGAGTAACAATGAGCAGTTCTTC.

The chain is built from TRBV5-6 and TRBJ1-1; TRBD1 agrees at 7 bases. J gave up 0 bases and V 6 bases, and 5 bases lay outside the gene matches. The V gene's germline CDR1 is SGHDT and CDR2 YYEEEE. The CDR3 contains 14 residues. In nucleotides, the CDR3 is TGTGCCAGCACCCATGGGACAGTGAACACTGAAGCTTTCTTT. Translated: CASTHGTVNTEAFF.

The V and J genes are TRBV11-3 and TRBJ2-4, with D perhaps TRBD2 (5 bases). Trimming removed 2 bases at V and 8 bases at J, with 16 bases between. CDR1 is SGHNT and CDR2 is YENEEA in the germline V gene. The CDR3 loop spans 15 amino acids. The CDR3 reads CASSLRGSRVDIQYF. Here the CDR3 DNA reads TGTGCCAGCAGCTTACGGGGATCCCGAGTGGACATTCAGTACTTC.

The rearrangement links TRBV4-1 to TRBJ1-1, with D maybe TRBD1 (5 bases). The CDR3 is made up of 16 amino acids. Germline assignment: CDR1 MGHRA and CDR2 YSYEKL. The V gene lost 4 bases and the J gene lost 0 bases, with 15 bases spanning the gap. CDR3 nucleotide sequence: TGCGCCAGCAGCCGAGGGGACGGAAGAATGAACACTGAAGCTTTCTTT. Translated: CASSRGDGRMNTEAFF.

This clonotype was detected a few times. The CDR3 DNA sequence: TGTGCCAGCAGCATCGGACTAGCGGGAGATTGGGGTGAGCAGTTCTTC. Its translation is CASSIGLAGDWGEQFF. The gene calls are TRBV7-9 and TRBJ2-1, with 13 bases aligning to TRBD2. The CDR3 runs to 16 residues. V lost 5 bases and J lost 9; bases outside the gene matches: 10. Germline values: CDR1 SEHNR, CDR2 FQNEAQ (reference sequence).

This clonotype was detected a few times. V usage is TRBV19 and J usage is TRBJ2-3, with D possibly being TRBD1 or TRBD2 (5 bases each). This CDR3 is 14 amino acids long. Germline V gene sequence: CDR1 LNHDA, CDR2 SQIVND (reference sequence). Trimming cost V 3 bases and J 14 bases, with 21 bases left between them. CDR3: CASSMTGLGRRLYF. The CDR3 nucleotides are TGTGCCAGTAGTATGACCGGCCTGGGACGACGCCTGTATTTT.

The chain couples TRBV20-1 to TRBJ1-1; D ambiguous. The CDR3 loop spans 14 amino acids. CDR1 and CDR2 from the germline V gene are DFQATT and SNEGSKA (reference sequence). V lost 4 bases, J lost 1 base, and 13 bases lay in between. CDR3 protein: CSAKWLGRNTEAFF. In DNA form, the CDR3 reads TGCAGTGCTAAGTGGTTAGGGCGGAACACTGAAGCTTTCTTT.

The rearrangement uses TRBV10-3 and TRBJ2-3; D is ambiguous. CDR3 length: 14 amino acids. The germline gives CDR1 ENHRY, CDR2 SYGVKD. V dropped 5 bases and J dropped 1 base, with 10 bases sitting between them. CDR3 residues: CAISSPSGTDTQYF. The CDR3 DNA reads TGTGCCATCAGTTCCCCCTCGGGCACAGATACGCAGTATTTT.

This clonotype was detected ten times or more. V is TRBV7-2 and J is TRBJ1-3; no clear D. This CDR3 region has 14 residues. Trimming removed 4 bases at V and 6 bases at J, with 13 bases between. Looked up from germline, CDR1 is SGHTA and CDR2 is FQGNSA. CDR3 protein: CASSSTERENTIYF. DNA for the CDR3: TGTGCCAGCAGCTCCACGGAACGGGAAAACACCATATATTTT.

This chain links TRBV7-9 with TRBJ1-3; D not resolved. Germline loops: CDR1 SEHNR, CDR2 FQNEAQ (reference sequence). The CDR3 contains 15 residues. Trimming removed 5 bases from V and 4 bases from J, with 15 bases in between. CDR3 coding DNA: TGTGCCAGCAGCCCGACGAGCAGTTTGGGAAACACCATATATTTT. It specifies CASSPTSSLGNTIYF. Full variable domain (outside the CDR3, taken from reference TRBV7-9 and TRBJ1-3): DTGVSQNPRHKITKRGQNVTFRCDPISEHNRLYWYRQTLGQGPEFLTYFQNEAQLEKSRLLSDRFSAERPKGSFSTLEIQRTEQGDSAMYLCASSPTSSLGNTIYFGEGSWLTVV.

In its sample, this clonotype was seen many times. The rearrangement uses TRBV7-2 and TRBJ1-5; D is ambiguous. Trimming shortened V by 1 base and J by 3 bases, and 4 bases separated the two germline ends. CDR1 and CDR2 from the germline V gene are SGHTA and FQGNSA. The CDR3 runs 13 residues. CDR3 amino acids: CASSLEHNQPQHF. The CDR3 DNA reads TGTGCCAGCAGCTTAGAACACAATCAGCCCCAGCATTTT.

J is TRBJ2-2 and V is TRBV29-1; 7 positions agree with TRBD2. This CDR3 is 13 amino acids long. The junction had 3 bases not matched to a gene; V was cut back by 7 bases and J by 1 base. Looked up from germline, CDR1 is SQVTM and CDR2 is ANQGSEA. The CDR3 spells CSGKRGNTGELFF. For the CDR3, the DNA is TGCAGCGGGAAGCGGGGGAACACCGGGGAGCTGTTTTTT.

This clonotype was detected many times. The chain joins TRBV7-6 to TRBJ1-3; 8 nucleotides agree with TRBD1. There are 16 residues in the CDR3. Germline V gene data show CDR1 as SGHVS and CDR2 as FNYEAQ. V was clipped by 3 bases and J by 4 bases; unmatched bases: 8. In nucleotides, the CDR3 is TGTGCCAGCAGCTTCGAACCGGGACAGGAGGGAAACACCATATATTTT. This encodes CASSFEPGQEGNTIYF.

The table lists this clonotype with many counts. The rearrangement links TRBV7-9 to TRBJ2-3, with TRBD1 matching over 7 bases. Germline trimming cut 5 bases from V and 2 bases from J; bases unmatched to any gene: 10. The germline V gene has CDR1 SEHNR and CDR2 FQNEAQ (reference sequence). The CDR3 totals 16 residues. CDR3 DNA sequence: TGTGCCAGCAGCCCGGCAGGGACAGTTCTCACAGATACGCAGTATTTT. It yields the protein CASSPAGTVLTDTQYF.

This clonotype has at least ten counts. V gene TRBV7-8 combines with J gene TRBJ2-1; 13 nucleotides line up with TRBD2. J gave up 7 bases and V 2 bases, and 2 bases lay outside the gene matches. Per the germline V gene, CDR1 is SGHVS and CDR2 is FQNEAQ. This CDR3 spans 15 amino acids. The CDR3 here is CASSLQGLAGNEQFF. The CDR3 DNA is TGTGCCAGCAGCTTACAGGGACTAGCGGGGAATGAGCAGTTCTTC.